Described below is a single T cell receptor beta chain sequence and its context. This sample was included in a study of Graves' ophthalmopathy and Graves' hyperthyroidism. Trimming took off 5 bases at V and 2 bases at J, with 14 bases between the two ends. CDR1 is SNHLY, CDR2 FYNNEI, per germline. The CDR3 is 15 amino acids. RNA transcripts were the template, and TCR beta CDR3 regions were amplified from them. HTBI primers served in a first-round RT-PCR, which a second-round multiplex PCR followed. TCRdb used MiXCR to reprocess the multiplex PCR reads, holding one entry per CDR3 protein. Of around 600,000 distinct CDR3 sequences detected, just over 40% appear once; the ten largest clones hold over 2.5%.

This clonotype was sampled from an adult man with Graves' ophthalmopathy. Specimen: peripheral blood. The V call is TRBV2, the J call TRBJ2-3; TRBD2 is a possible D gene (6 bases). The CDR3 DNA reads TGTGCCAGCAGTTTGAACCGGGAGATCACAGATACGCAGTATTTT. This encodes CASSLNREITDTQYF. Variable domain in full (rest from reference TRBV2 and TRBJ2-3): EPEVTQTPSHQVTQMGQEVILRCVPISNHLYFYWYRQILGQKVEFLVSFYNNEISEKSEIFDDQFSVERPDGSNFTLKIRSTKLEDSAMYFCASSLNREITDTQYFGPGTRLTVL.